This entry describes one T cell receptor (beta chain). The clone's antigen remains unknown. Qualities for individual bases were not recorded, and no much larger clone is one base off. CDR1 and CDR2, looked up from the germline V gene, are MGHRA and YSYEKL. The CDR3 measures 14 amino acids from cysteine to phenylalanine. Only CDR3 DNA is held: 42 bases, read in frame from base 1. V is clipped by 1 base and J by 4 bases, and the sequence between their germline boundaries is 9 bases long. Library generation was performed with the immunoSEQ multiplex PCR assay. For the multiplex PCR, a mixture combining 60 forward primers for TCR Vbeta segments and 13 reverse primers for TCR Jbeta segments was used. The CDR3 region of rearranged TCR beta genes was amplified from genomic DNA by a multiplex PCR assay. The Illumina HiSeq System was used to sequence the amplified TCR beta libraries as 87-base-pair reads. As for the authors' bioinformatics: In a later analysis, some 80 million unique TCR beta chains were counted across the 650 to 750 repertoires, and approximately 9.9 million of these chains were shared by at least two donors. Raw reads were error-corrected and collapsed into unique sequences by a nearest-neighbor algorithm in which closely related sequences were merged to remove PCR and sequencing errors. Alignment of CDR3 sequences to IMGT reference sequences was used to assign V, D and J gene segments. For a sequence to be retained, at least a six-nucleotide match to both a V gene segment and a J gene segment was required. A rearrangement was called productive if the CDR3 had no stop codons and remained in frame with V and J, and every other rearrangement was called non-productive. CDR3 was defined according to IMGT convention as the region running from the second conserved V-encoded cysteine to the conserved J-encoded phenylalanine. The earlier analysis of a few hundred of the donors excluded sequences that lacked an unambiguous match to a single V gene segment. An earlier analysis of approximately 590 of the donors classified V segments as functional when productive rearrangements were above 56.7% and as segregating when the standard deviation between donors was above 5%. A statistical classification framework was built for diagnosing cytomegalovirus status from the catalog of TCR beta chain sequences. V and J gene assignment, in a later analysis, came from comparing TCR nucleotide sequences with IMGT/GENE-DB human TR gene sequences. The TCRdist pipeline was used in a later analysis to assign CDR3 sequences and most-parsimonious VDJ recombination scenarios. In a later analysis, each TCR beta chain was defined by its CDR3 amino acid sequence together with its V-gene family, and reads lacking a unique V-gene family were excluded. As a way to deal with suspected cross-contamination and a sequencing artifact, a later analysis dropped 450 to 700 nucleotide sequences that were highly shared and had low generation probability. In a later analysis, a clonal expansion index was calculated for each public chain from normalized within-repertoire ranks of inferred template counts. Generation probabilities in a later analysis came from a VDJ recombination model fitted to out-of-frame rearrangements, and those results were checked against IGoR. In a later analysis, hypergeometric tests were used to score TCR-TCR, TCR-HLA and TCR-CMV co-occurrence, with a repertoire-size bias correction applied to TCR pairs. False discovery rates were estimated in a later analysis by permuting HLA or CMV assignments 20 times. In a later analysis, co-occurring TCRs were grouped with DBSCAN, and TCRdist sequence similarity was added when clustering was performed within HLA-allele-positive subsets. Co-occurrence clustering excluded repertoires with fewer than 30,000 or more than 120,000 public chains, plus five with anomalous nucleotide sharing. TCRdb's version of the immuneACCESS table is confined to in-frame rearrangements and falls short of the full clone set. An unresolved V gene accounts for under half of the shortfall where checked; the remainder is of unknown origin. That table is the source of V, J and clone size, and D and trimming were worked out from the DNA. The sample yields around 180,000 clones; under 80% were counted once. Approximately 13% of the sample goes to the ten largest clones.

The data stem from a study of cytomegalovirus exposure and HLA in healthy donors (dated by TCRdb to about 2017). Notes on the research overall: According to an earlier analysis of a few hundred of the donors, 200 million or so T cells yielded over 90 million unique TCR beta sequences and about 300 Gb of sequence data. Around 300 gigabases of sequencing data and tens of millions of unique TCR sequences were included in an early release covering 550 to 650 HLA-typed donors. The genetic ancestry cluster associated with self-reported Caucasian donors included 80% to 90% of the 300 to 400 genotyped donors. The aim of the study was to test whether cataloging public T cell receptors could identify signatures of past pathogen exposure. The T cell repertoires of 666 subjects were profiled by immunosequencing and related to cytomegalovirus serostatus. Besides the first cohort of 666 subjects, a separate validation cohort made up of about 120 different subjects was used. To predict cytomegalovirus infection status, the study combined high-throughput TCR immunosequencing, statistical association of individual TCRs with disease status, and machine learning. In a later analysis, previously published TCR beta repertoires from 550 to 750 donors were re-analyzed and high-resolution HLA genotyping was added so that TCR occurrence patterns could be studied. Rather than drawing on any new phenotypic data, the later analysis identified candidate immune exposures from TCR beta sequences and the way those sequences occurred across donors. In an earlier analysis of 587 of the donors, high-throughput TCR beta sequencing was used to judge whether each TCR beta V gene segment behaved as functional or pseudogenic. Alongside the repertoire data, information on donor age, sex, ethnicity and CMV serostatus was compiled. A later genetic analysis took genome-wide SNP genotypes for about three fifths of the 666 donors and used that subset as a discovery cohort. All discovery cohort repertoires had been generated on a single sequencing platform. Class I and class II HLA loci were covered by the typing at four-digit resolution. Typing coverage varied by locus: roughly 629-630 donors for A, B, C, DRB1 and DQB1; 500 to 550 for DQA1; 606 for DPA1; approximately 450 for DPB1. Because of strong linkage in the cohort, roughly five DR-DQ haplotypes were treated as single units for association and clustering. Across 300 to 500 genotyped donors of the cohort, an average of about 240,000 unique TCR beta nucleotide sequences per donor were sequenced, and around 20% of those sequences were non-productive.

In total, approximately 690 healthy bone marrow donors made up the cohort. At the time of sampling, all cohort members were nominally healthy, though unrecorded immune exposures were likely present. The donor tested CMV seropositive and was one of the 289 seropositive cohort members. A peripheral blood sample was provided by each donor, and peripheral blood mononuclear cells were used for TCR beta sequencing. The Qiagen DNeasy Blood Extraction Kit was used to extract genomic DNA from the blood cell samples. The investigation overall reported the following: The study gave a list of 150 to 200 TCR beta chains associated with cytomegalovirus. When HLA alleles, especially DR and DQ, strongly co-occurred, attributing TCR associations to individual alleles was difficult. In this cohort, only TCR beta chains were sequenced, and detectable features were limited by the absence of alpha or paired-chain data. According to a later genetic analysis, donors in an Asian-associated ancestry cluster had fewer N-insertions in productive TCRs than the approximately 630-donor mean. The authors suggested that the approach could potentially be extended to other disease states and immunological phenotypes. Specific HLA alleles were associated with about 17,000 TCR beta sequences at a false discovery rate of 0.05 in a later analysis. Correlated functional status among segregating V segments might be attributable to linkage disequilibrium, but an unknown experimental factor could not be ruled out. Most TCR sequences were observed very rarely across donors, whereas some public TCRs were present in many individuals. V-gene and J-gene trimming of TCR beta chains was associated with a missense DCLRE1C variant in a later genetic analysis, and the association was replicated in an independent cohort. A cluster of highly shared sequence variants was judged likely to represent a technical artifact of the sequencing pipeline. CMV serostatus was the only immune exposure information available for the cohort. A later analysis found that HLA-associated TCR beta chains were more clonally expanded and had lower generation probabilities than equally common non-associated chains. In vitro tests confirmed that a few of the cytomegalovirus-associated TCR beta chains recognize cytomegalovirus antigens. In both the original and validation cohorts, the classifier was reported to diagnose cytomegalovirus status with high specificity and sensitivity. Because HLA typing was unavailable for some donors at each locus, only the typed subset was used in association tests. According to a later analysis, TCR association rates differed among HLA loci, with DRB1 alleles showing the most associated TCRs and HLA-C alleles showing the fewest. Several of the top co-occurrence clusters appeared to be linked to parvovirus B19, influenza, CMV and Epstein-Barr virus, according to a later analysis. An earlier analysis of approximately 500 of the donors showed that most TCR beta V segments appeared in productive rearrangements either about 90% or about 30% of the time, which broadly matched IMGT annotations. A further reported finding was that TCR beta sequences accurately predicted the HLA-A and HLA-B alleles for most subjects in the first cohort. Presence/absence analyses assumed roughly uniform sequencing depth across donors, an assumption that may not hold. Because counts were too low, about 17 rarely observed V segments, including chromosome 9 orphons, were excluded from the earlier analysis of several hundred of the donors. Because the 87-base-pair reads could not distinguish some IMGT-functional V segments, including TRBV6-2 and TRBV6-3, those segments were excluded. According to a later analysis, most CMV-associated TCR beta chains appeared to be HLA-restricted, and the HLA associations seemed to be driven largely by CMV exposure.

The V gene is TRBV4-1 and the J gene is TRBJ2-3; no D segment can be confidently identified. The sample was PBMCs. The receptor was derived from a woman in her 50s in good health and CMV-seropositive. The DNA sequence follows: TGCGCCAGCAGCCAAGGGGCTCGGTCAGATACGCAGTATTTT. It translates as CASSQGARSDTQYF.